This T cell receptor (beta chain) was documented in a study of blood T cell repertoires in COVID-19. The CDR3 extends over 15 amino acids. CDR1 SQVTM and CDR2 ANQGSEA come from the germline V gene. V trimming: 4 bases; J trimming: 6 bases; junction bases outside the gene matches: 7. A single count supports this clone. Authors' methods: The assay estimated nucleated cells by amplifying reference gene primers. Profiled with immunoSEQ multiplex PCR; TCRdb holds only in-frame clones, not every one. V and J calls and clone size are those listed in that table; D and trimming were worked out from the DNA. This table has a few hundred thousand clones, 65% to 85% appearing once.

This sequence was found in a woman aged 35 to 49 with acute COVID-19. The sequenced material came from PBMCs or T cells enriched from blood (not recorded which). This chain joins TRBV29-1 and TRBJ2-1; 12 bases line up with TRBD2. The CDR3 DNA follows: TGCAGCGTTGGGCTAGCGGGGGGGCGAGGCAATGAGCAGTTCTTC. This gives the protein CSVGLAGGRGNEQFF.